The source of this T cell receptor beta chain is a study of blood T cell repertoires in COVID-19. Across the whole study: COVID-19 samples, acute and convalescent, were from the United States, Italy and Spain.

The CDR3 consists of 18 residues. Looked up from germline, CDR1 is MNHGY and CDR2 is SAAAGT. Trimming cost V 0 bases and J 5 bases; bases outside gene matches: 11. The assay was immunoSEQ multiplex PCR, and TCRdb's table has in-frame clones only and misses some. This repertoire shows fewer than 350,000 clones, 90% found once; its top ten account for 1.7%. The receptor was isolated from a woman in her late teens or twenties with acute COVID-19. Sequenced material: PBMCs or T cells enriched from blood (not recorded which). The rearrangement joins TRBV6-8 to TRBJ2-2; 8 nucleotides line up with TRBD1. The CDR3 protein is CASSYSYYRGSGTGELFF. CDR3 DNA sequence: TGTGCCAGCAGTTACTCCTATTACAGGGGGAGTGGGACCGGGGAGCTGTTTTTT.